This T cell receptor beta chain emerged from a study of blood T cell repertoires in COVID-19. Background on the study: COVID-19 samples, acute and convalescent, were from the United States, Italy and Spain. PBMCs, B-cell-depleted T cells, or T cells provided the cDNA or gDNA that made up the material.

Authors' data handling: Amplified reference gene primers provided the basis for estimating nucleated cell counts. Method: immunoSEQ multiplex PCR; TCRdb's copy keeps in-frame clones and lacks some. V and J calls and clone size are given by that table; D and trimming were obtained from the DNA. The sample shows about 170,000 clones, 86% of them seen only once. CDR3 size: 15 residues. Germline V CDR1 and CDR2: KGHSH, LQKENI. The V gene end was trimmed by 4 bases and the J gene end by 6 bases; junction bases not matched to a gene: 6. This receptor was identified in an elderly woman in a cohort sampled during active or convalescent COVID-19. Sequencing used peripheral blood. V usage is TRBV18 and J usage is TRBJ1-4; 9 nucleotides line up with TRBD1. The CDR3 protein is CASSRSGQGDEKLFF. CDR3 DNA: TGTGCCAGCTCACGGTCGGGACAGGGAGATGAAAAACTGTTTTTT.